The 20 T cell receptor beta chains presented below share a single source sample, sequenced in a study of vaccination and CD4 T cells after COVID-19. As to treatment: 10-day PBMC culture with coronavirus spike peptide pools or control peptides (ViraFEST assay). Researchers used the Oncomine TCR Beta short-read assay to sequence DNA from cultured CD4+ T cells. A single record per CDR3 protein comes from TCRdb applying MiXCR to the PCR reads. This sample has around 8,000 distinct CDR3 sequences, with 21% found just once. For these TCRs, the target antigens are not known. This material consisted of CD4+ T cells from blood, cultured in vitro, taken after SARS-CoV-2 vaccination. These receptors were taken from a human donor who had recovered from COVID-19.

The table lists this clonotype with a few counts. This chain joins TRBV28 and TRBJ1-2; D remains unclear. The CDR3 has 15 amino acids. Trimming removed 6 bases at V and 5 bases at J, with 19 bases between. Germline V lookup: CDR1 MDHEN, CDR2 SYDVKM. CDR3 in DNA: TGTGCCAGCAGGGAAGCCGAGGACGGGATTTATGGCTACACCTTC. It translates to CASREAEDGIYGYTF.

This clonotype is labeled as medium-sized. V gene TRBV10-3 combines with J gene TRBJ1-6; 10 nucleotides match TRBD1. The germline CDR1 and CDR2 sequences are ENHRY and SYGVKD. The CDR3 has 15 amino acids. Germline trimming cut 2 bases from V and 8 bases from J; bases unmatched to any gene: 3. The CDR3 sequence: CAISERDRGDSPLHF. As DNA, the CDR3 is TGTGCCATCAGTGAGCGGGACAGGGGAGATTCACCCCTCCACTTT.

The chain employs TRBV6-1 and TRBJ2-1; the D is unclear. Germline CDR1 and CDR2: MNHNS and SASEGT. V lost 5 bases and J lost 9, with 14 bases in between. The CDR3 length is 13 residues. CDR3: CASSRERWGEQFF. The CDR3 nucleotides are TGTGCCAGCAGTCGAGAGCGATGGGGTGAGCAGTTCTTC.

The chain has TRBV6-7 and TRBJ2-7; TRBD1 is a possible D gene (5 bases). TRBV6-7 carries the ORF label, with uncertain function. The CDR3 runs to 13 residues. V shed 10 bases and J shed 2 bases, with 15 bases lying between them. Written as DNA, the CDR3 is TGTGCCAACATATCAGGGTTCCCCTACGAGCAGTACTTC. Amino acids: CANISGFPYEQYF.

The V call is TRBV18, the J call TRBJ2-5, with 10 positions matching TRBD1. CDR1 and CDR2 from the germline V gene are KGHSH and LQKENI. The CDR3 has 15 amino acids. Unmatched junction bases numbered 10, after V lost 5 bases and J lost 7 bases. CDR3 DNA: TGTGCCAGCTCAGTCGACAGGGGGCCTCGTGGGACCCAGTACTTC. Protein sequence: CASSVDRGPRGTQYF.

The chain uses TRBV19 and TRBJ2-7; 13 positions match TRBD2. J lost 1 base, V lost 6 bases, and 6 bases had no gene match. This CDR3 spans 16 amino acids. Germline values: CDR1 LNHDA, CDR2 SQIVND (reference sequence). This CDR3 is CASRRSGLAGSYEQYF. The CDR3 bases are TGTGCCAGTAGAAGGTCGGGACTAGCGGGGTCCTACGAGCAGTACTTC.

V and J are TRBV7-2 and TRBJ1-5; unclear D gene. CDR1 SGHTA and CDR2 FQGNSA come from the germline V gene. The V end was cut by 0 bases, the J end by 4 bases, with 4 bases between. CDR3 length: 13 amino acids. CDR3 loop: CASSLAENQPQHF. The CDR3 bases are TGTGCCAGCAGCTTAGCGGAGAATCAGCCCCAGCATTTT.

This clonotype was seen a few times. The V and J genes are TRBV7-2 and TRBJ2-3; 11 bases match TRBD2. CDR1 is SGHTA, CDR2 FQGNSA, per germline. V shed 2 bases, J shed 7 bases, and the junction held 8 bases outside the gene matches. CDR3 size: 16 residues. The CDR3 spells CASSLRYSGGANTQYF. The CDR3 nucleotides read TGTGCCAGCAGCTTACGATATAGCGGGGGGGCAAATACGCAGTATTTT.

The rearrangement links TRBV2 to TRBJ2-5; weak D call: TRBD1 (6 bases). The V gene lost 6 bases and the J gene lost 4 bases, with 9 bases spanning the gap. The CDR3 runs 12 residues. Germline V gene lookup returns CDR1 SNHLY and CDR2 FYNNEI. The CDR3 region has the DNA TGTGCCAGCAGGGCAGGGGTAGAGACCCAGTACTTC. Translating gives CASRAGVETQYF.

This clonotype counts as medium-sized (0.01 to 0.1%). V and J are TRBV18 and TRBJ2-5, with D uncertain. Looked up from germline, CDR1 is KGHSH and CDR2 is LQKENI. CDR3 length: 12 residues. Trimming stripped 3 bases from V and 4 bases from J, with 6 bases between. In nucleotides, the CDR3 is TGTGCCAGCTCACCGGGAAGAGAGACCCAGTACTTC. This translates into CASSPGRETQYF.

Ten or more counts support this clonotype. The gene calls are TRBV7-9 and TRBJ1-2; D call uncertain. Germline values: CDR1 SEHNR, CDR2 FQNEAQ (reference sequence). Trimming cost V 1 base and J 9 bases, with 9 bases left between them. The CDR3 covers 12 residues. The DNA of the CDR3 is TGTGCCAGCAGCTTAGTGGGGTTAAGCTACACCTTC. Its protein product is CASSLVGLSYTF.

V usage is TRBV5-4 and J usage is TRBJ2-1; TRBD2 matches 13 bases. The CDR3 runs 14 residues. CDR1 SGHNT and CDR2 YYREEE come from the germline V gene (reference sequence). The J segment lost 6 bases and the V segment lost 9 bases, leaving 6 bases of the junction unmatched. The CDR3 nucleotides read TGTGCCATTAGGGGACTAGCGGGAATCAATGAGCAGTTCTTC. As protein: CAIRGLAGINEQFF. Supplemented by reference TRBV5-4 and TRBJ2-1, the full variable domain reads ETGVTQSPTHLIKTRGQQVTLRCSSQSGHNTVSWYQQALGQGPQFIFQYYREEENGRGNFPPRFSGLQFPNYSSELNVNALELDDSALYLCAIRGLAGINEQFFGPGTRLTVL.

The rearrangement joins TRBV7-2 to TRBJ2-3; no clear D. This CDR3 is 15 amino acids long. In germline, CDR1 is SGHTA, CDR2 FQGNSA. The ends were cut back, 4 bases at V and 4 bases at J, with 15 bases in the middle. In DNA, the CDR3 is TGTGCCAGCAGCTCCCTCGCGGTGTATGCAGATACGCAGTATTTT. This encodes CASSSLAVYADTQYF.

The V and J genes are TRBV27 and TRBJ1-5; D may be TRBD1 (6 bases). Per the germline V gene, CDR1 is MNHEY and CDR2 is SMNVEV (reference sequence). V lost 2 bases and J lost 3, with 20 bases in between. This CDR3 comprises 18 residues. CDR3 nucleotide sequence: TGTGCCAGCAGTTTACAGACTCCTACAGGGTACCTCAATCAGCCCCAGCATTTT. It encodes CASSLQTPTGYLNQPQHF.

In its sample, this clonotype is medium-sized (0.01 to 0.1%). The V gene is TRBV20-1, the J gene TRBJ2-7; TRBD2 matches at 9 bases. The CDR3 totals 15 residues. Germline CDR1 is DFQATT and CDR2 is SNEGSKA (reference sequence). V shed 3 bases and J 6 bases; nucleotides not matched to a gene: 12. DNA of the CDR3: TGCAGTGCTAGTGGGAGCGGGAGGATACTAAGCGAGCAGTACTTC. It specifies CSASGSGRILSEQYF.

This chain joins TRBV28 and TRBJ2-2; 8 bases align to TRBD2. Per germline, CDR1 MDHEN and CDR2 SYDVKM. The ends lost 6 bases at V and 2 bases at J; junction bases unmatched: 8. The CDR3 extends over 16 amino acids. This CDR3 is CASRAGGGDNTGELFF. The CDR3 DNA reads as TGTGCCAGCAGGGCGGGAGGAGGGGATAACACCGGGGAGCTGTTTTTT.

Notes on this clonotype: Germline is not matched at one junction end, which may reflect a read error. The chain uses TRBV7-2 and TRBJ2-3; D not certain. The CDR3 loop spans 13 amino acids. Germline V gives CDR1 SGHTA, CDR2 FQGNSA. CDR3 DNA sequence: TGTGCCGGCAGCCCGTATCGGGCAGATACGCAGTATTTT. Protein product: CAGSPYRADTQYF.

The chain carries TRBV7-9 and TRBJ2-1, with D hard to call. This CDR3 is built from 14 residues. Trimming took 1 base from V and 7 from J, leaving 11 bases between them. The germline gives CDR1 SEHNR, CDR2 FQNEAQ (reference sequence). Written as DNA, the CDR3 is TGTGCCAGCAGCTTAGTCTACATTCGGAATGAGCAGTTCTTC. This codes for CASSLVYIRNEQFF.

This clonotype came up many times. The V and J genes are TRBV5-4 and TRBJ1-1; TRBD1 matches 10 bases. Germline values: CDR1 SGHNT, CDR2 YYREEE (reference sequence). V lost 4 bases and J lost 4; bases outside the gene matches: 10. The CDR3 is 16 amino acids. For the CDR3, the DNA is TGTGCCAGCAGCCGTCCCGGGACAGGGGTGGTCACTGAAGCTTTCTTT. Its protein is CASSRPGTGVVTEAFF.

This clonotype was observed a few times. Here the CDR3 DNA reads TGCGCCAGCAGCTGGGGACCGGGACAGGGCTACGAGCAGTACTTC. Its translation is CASSWGPGQGYEQYF. The chain carries TRBV5-1 and TRBJ2-7; 9 bases are a match to TRBD1. Germline V gives CDR1 SGHRS, CDR2 YFSETQ. J was trimmed by 3 bases and V by 3 bases; bases with no gene match: 7. The CDR3 totals 15 residues.